One TCR beta chain is described in this entry. The sample comes from a study of blood T cell repertoires in COVID-19. Study as a whole: The samples span acute and convalescent COVID-19 from the United States, Italy and Spain.

Original processing notes: The assay estimated nucleated cells by amplifying reference gene primers. Some clones are missing from TCRdb's copy, which holds only in-frame ones; the method was immunoSEQ multiplex PCR. The DNA gave D and trimming, while V, J and clone size come from that table. The repertoire includes about 50,000 clones, approximately 86% of them detected once, and approximately 16% sits in the top ten. Trimming cost V 9 bases and J 6 bases; bases outside gene matches: 20. Germline lookup yields CDR1 SGHTA and CDR2 FQGNSA. The CDR3 spans 17 residues. Specimen: peripheral blood. This receptor was taken from a man aged 60 to 69 with active or convalescent COVID-19. The chain joins TRBV7-2 to TRBJ2-3; 8 bases line up with TRBD2. Written as DNA, the CDR3 is TGTGCCAGTCCGCTCCGTACGGCTAGCGGGCCGGCGGATACGCAGTATTTT. Residues: CASPLRTASGPADTQYF. The whole variable domain, filled in from reference TRBV7-2 and TRBJ2-3, reads GAGVSQSPSNKVTEKGKDVELRCDPISGHTALYWYRQSLGQGLEFLIYFQGNSAPDKSGLPSDRFSAERTGGSVSTLTIQRTQQEDSAVYLCASPLRTASGPADTQYFGPGTRLTVL.